This passage covers 17 T cell receptor beta chains from one sample sequenced in a study of Graves' ophthalmopathy and Graves' hyperthyroidism (dated by TCRdb to the late 2010s). The listed sequencing device is Illumina HiSeq 2000. TCR beta CDR3 regions were amplified from RNA transcripts for repertoire sequencing. A first-round RT-PCR used HTBI primers with the Qiagen OneStep RT-PCR kit, followed by a second-round multiplex PCR, size selection and purification. Through fastp at Q25 and MiXCR, TCRdb rebuilt clones from the public reads, retaining in-frame beta chains. Each entry merges the rows of one CDR3 protein and shows their most common DNA and genes. This sample has over a million distinct CDR3 sequences in its table, and about 40% of those were observed once. Approximately 12% of the sample comes from the top ten. Sequencing was done on a sample of peripheral blood or thyroid tissue (not recorded which). These receptors were obtained from an adult man with Graves' hyperthyroidism.

The genes are TRBV7-2 and TRBJ1-4; a weak D match, TRBD1 (6 bases). This CDR3 has 16 residues. Per the germline V gene, CDR1 is SGHTA and CDR2 is FQGNSA. V was trimmed by 1 base and J by 0 bases, leaving 9 bases between them. CDR3 in DNA: TGTGCCAGCAGCTTAGAAGCAGGGGCAACTAATGAAAAACTGTTTTTT. It codes for CASSLEAGATNEKLFF.

This clonotype occurred once. A much larger clone lies a single base off, so this may be a read error. The chain carries TRBV20-1 and TRBJ1-2; D is perhaps TRBD1 (5 bases). The germline V gene encodes CDR1 DFQATT and CDR2 SNEGSKA (reference sequence). V lost 0 bases, J lost 5 bases, and 10 bases lay in between. This CDR3 has 13 amino acids. For the CDR3, the DNA is TGCAGTGCTAGAGATCAGGGAACGTATGGCTACACCTTC. Protein product: CSARDQGTYGYTF.

The chain couples TRBV30 to TRBJ1-1; weak D call: TRBD1 (5 bases). From germline, CDR1 is GTSNPN and CDR2 SVGIG (reference sequence). The length of the CDR3 is 13 residues. The germline V and J ends were trimmed by 4 bases and 10 bases, with 19 bases remaining between them. The DNA for the CDR3 is TGTGCCTGGACCCGGGGGATGTCGCTTTTAGCTTTCTTT. Translating it yields CAWTRGMSLLAFF.

This clonotype was picked up many times. The rearrangement joins TRBV20-1 to TRBJ2-5; D gene uncertain. Trimming left V 8 bases short and J 4 bases short, with 11 bases between. CDR1 is DFQATT and CDR2 is SNEGSKA in the germline V gene (reference sequence). The CDR3 is 11 amino acids. In DNA form, the CDR3 reads TGCAGTATCAGCCCATCAGAGACCCAGTACTTC. Translated: CSISPSETQYF.

This clonotype was seen a few times. The chain couples TRBV19 to TRBJ1-1; TRBD1 might be the D (5 bases). The germline gives CDR1 LNHDA, CDR2 SQIVND (reference sequence). The CDR3 loop spans 14 amino acids. V gave up 9 bases and J gave up 8 bases, with 22 bases separating them. CDR3 sequence: CASSPTQGSIEAFF. The CDR3 nucleotides are TGTGCCAGCAGCCCGACTCAGGGTTCTATCGAAGCTTTCTTT. Full variable domain (outside the CDR3, taken from reference TRBV19 and TRBJ1-1): DGGITQSPKYLFRKEGQNVTLSCEQNLNHDAMYWYRQDPGQGLRLIYYSQIVNDFQKGDIAEGYSVSREKKESFPLTVTSAQKNPTAFYLCASSPTQGSIEAFFGQGTRLTVV.

This clonotype has just a few counts. This chain connects TRBV9 to TRBJ2-6; D is ambiguous. Between the trimmed V and J ends, which lost 4 bases and 4 bases, there was a span of 9 bases. CDR1 SGDLS and CDR2 YYNGEE come from the germline V gene. The CDR3 sequence is 14 residues long. The CDR3 sequence is CASSQGEGANVLTF. CDR3 DNA sequence: TGTGCCAGCAGCCAAGGTGAAGGGGCCAACGTCCTGACTTTC. Full variable domain (rest looked up from reference TRBV9 and TRBJ2-6): DSGVTQTPKHLITATGQRVTLRCSPRSGDLSVYWYQQSLDQGLQFLIQYYNGEERAKGNILERFSAQQFPDLHSELNLSSLELGDSALYFCASSQGEGANVLTFGAGSRLTVL.

This chain connects TRBV11-2 to TRBJ1-1; D might be TRBD1 (6 bases). The CDR3 spans 12 residues. The germline V and J ends were trimmed by 5 bases and 6 bases, with 10 bases remaining between them. The germline CDR1 and CDR2 sequences are SGHAT and FQNNGV. The CDR3 sequence: CASSNRVAEAFF. DNA of the CDR3: TGTGCCAGCAGCAACAGGGTTGCTGAAGCTTTCTTT.

This rearrangement joins TRBV12-3 or TRBV12-4 to TRBJ1-1; D uncertain. This CDR3 comprises 10 residues. The ends were cut back, 3 bases at V and 10 bases at J, with 6 bases in the middle. DNA for the CDR3: TGTGCCAGCAGTTTGGTAGTAGCTTTCTTT. Translation gives CASSLVVAFF.

Comments on this clonotype: The conserved closing phenylalanine or tryptophan is absent in this CDR3, likely reflecting a read error. The DNA is left out, because the CDR3 cannot be placed on it with certainty; the CDR3 is given as TCRdb lists it. This CDR3 is CSASRHGS. The rearrangement joins TRBV20-1 to TRBJ2-6. Per germline, CDR1 DFQATT and CDR2 SNEGSKA (reference sequence). Inclusive of both ends, the CDR3 amounts to 8 amino acids.

In its sample, this clonotype was seen many times. The chain combines TRBV2 with TRBJ2-3, with 7 bases matching TRBD2. Germline trimming cut 8 bases from V and 1 base from J; bases unmatched to any gene: 9. The length of the CDR3 is 15 residues. Per germline, CDR1 SNHLY and CDR2 FYNNEI. The CDR3 nucleotides read TGTGCCAGCGGCCCTGATGGGGGGGGCACAGATACGCAGTATTTT. Amino acids: CASGPDGGGTDTQYF. The complete variable domain, with remaining parts taken from reference TRBV2 and TRBJ2-3, reads EPEVTQTPSHQVTQMGQEVILRCVPISNHLYFYWYRQILGQKVEFLVSFYNNEISEKSEIFDDQFSVERPDGSNFTLKIRSTKLEDSAMYFCASGPDGGGTDTQYFGPGTRLTVL.

The chain carries TRBV7-8 and TRBJ1-2; D gene ambiguous. V lost 4 bases and J 6 bases, leaving 21 bases between the germline ends. Germline V gene sequence: CDR1 SGHVS, CDR2 FQNEAQ. The CDR3 has 16 amino acids. DNA for the CDR3: TGTGCCAGCAGCTCACTTACACTCAACCAAGGTGATGGCTACACCTTC. Encoded protein: CASSSLTLNQGDGYTF.

This clonotype has ten or more counts. The CDR3 sequence is CASSLKGESWSDTEAFF. CDR3 DNA: TGTGCCAGCAGCTTAAAGGGGGAATCTTGGAGTGACACTGAAGCTTTCTTT. The chain carries TRBV7-7 and TRBJ1-1; TRBD1 might be the D (6 bases). Germline assignment: CDR1 SSHAT and CDR2 FNYEAQ (reference sequence). CDR3 length equals 17 residues. Trimming removed 2 bases from V and 3 bases from J, with 19 bases in between.

This clonotype was recorded at least ten times. The junction and the germline gene differ at one end; a read error may be behind it. The chain is built from TRBV10-2 and TRBJ1-2, with D perhaps TRBD1 (5 bases). The V gene's germline CDR1 is WSHSY and CDR2 SAAADI. The CDR3 runs 12 residues. The chain's CDR3 is CASSRDSYGYTF. For the CDR3, the DNA is TGTGCCAGCAGCCGTGACAGCTATGGCTACACCTTC.

This clonotype was recorded a few times. The J gene is TRBJ1-1, the V gene TRBV19; D might be TRBD1 (5 bases). The V gene's germline CDR1 is LNHDA and CDR2 SQIVND (reference sequence). Trimming left V 8 bases short and J 11 bases short, with 24 bases between. There are 14 residues in the CDR3. In DNA, the CDR3 is TGTGCCAGTCGTCCGACCTTTCAGGGCTTCTCGGCTTTCTTT. As protein: CASRPTFQGFSAFF.

The chain recombines TRBV5-1 with TRBJ2-7; a possible D gene is TRBD2 (6 bases). CDR3 length: 16 residues. CDR1 and CDR2 (germline): SGHRS, YFSETQ. The V and J ends lost 4 bases and 2 bases respectively, with 19 bases between them. CDR3 in amino acids: CASSPDPAGLPYEQYF. The CDR3 DNA sequence: TGCGCCAGCAGCCCCGACCCGGCGGGGCTTCCCTACGAGCAGTACTTC.

Regarding this clonotype: The germline gene is not matched at one end of the junction; a read error may be the cause. This chain joins TRBV11-2 and TRBJ1-1; possible D gene TRBD1, 5 bases. The germline gives CDR1 SGHAT, CDR2 FQNNGV. The CDR3 consists of 14 residues. The CDR3 spells CTSSLLTANTEAFF. The DNA of the CDR3 is TGTACCAGCAGCTTATTGACAGCGAACACTGAAGCTTTCTTT.

This chain connects TRBV20-1 to TRBJ2-7, with D maybe TRBD1 (6 bases). Germline CDR1 is DFQATT and CDR2 is SNEGSKA (reference sequence). This CDR3 comprises 12 residues. Trimming cost V 6 bases and J 0 bases, with 9 bases left between them. In nucleotides, the CDR3 is TGCAGTGCGGGACACGCCTCCTACGAGCAGTACTTC. Its protein product is CSAGHASYEQYF.